These 16 T cell receptor beta chains came from one sample sequenced in a study of CD8+ T cells in alopecia areata. Treatment here: oral pan-JAK inhibitor, 5-10 mg twice daily. cDNA reverse transcribed from extracted RNA served as the sequencing template. TCRdb keeps only in-frame clones here, not all; method: immunoSEQ multiplex PCR. The sample has approximately 42,000 clones, just over 65% seen once. Material: CD8+ T cells sorted from blood, obtained at week 4, from a patient treated with tofacitinib. Every receptor here comes from a human donor with alopecia areata.

This clone was counted a single time. The V and J genes are TRBV29-1 and TRBJ1-6; TRBD1 might be the D (6 bases). Germline CDR1 and CDR2: SQVTM and ANQGSEA. The CDR3 spans 14 residues. V lost 6 bases and J 5 bases, leaving 14 bases between the germline ends. Here the CDR3 reads CSVPGTGNNSPLHF. CDR3 sequence (DNA): TGCAGCGTACCCGGAACAGGGAATAATTCACCCCTCCACTTT.

The chain uses TRBV27 and TRBJ1-2; D might be TRBD1 (6 bases). V was clipped by 6 bases and J by 3 bases, with 8 bases between them. The CDR3 is made up of 12 amino acids. Germline loops: CDR1 MNHEY, CDR2 SMNVEV (reference sequence). CDR3 nucleotide sequence: TGTGCCAGCAGGGACAGCTACTATGGCTACACCTTC. It yields the protein CASRDSYYGYTF.

The chain recombines TRBV29-1 with TRBJ2-4; TRBD1 is a possible D gene (6 bases). The CDR3 length is 14 residues. Germline V CDR1 and CDR2: SQVTM, ANQGSEA. Deletions cut 0 bases from V and 4 bases from J, with 10 bases between. CDR3 in DNA: TGCAGCGTTGAAGACGGACAGCCAAAAAACATTCAGTACTTC. Protein product: CSVEDGQPKNIQYF.

The chain uses TRBV29-1 and TRBJ1-2; possibly TRBD1 for D (5 bases). The CDR3 runs to 11 residues. Germline V gene sequence: CDR1 SQVTM, CDR2 ANQGSEA. Trimming removed 4 bases from V and 8 bases from J, with 11 bases in between. CDR3 coding DNA: TGCAGCGTTGTGGGGGGAGAGGGCTACACCTTC. Its translation: CSVVGGEGYTF.

The chain couples TRBV29-1 to TRBJ2-1; D uncertain. This CDR3 comprises 14 residues. CDR1 is SQVTM and CDR2 is ANQGSEA in the germline V gene. Trimming took 6 bases from V and 7 from J, leaving 19 bases between them. CDR3 DNA: TGCAGCGTCGTTAAGGCCGGACGGATTAATGAGCAGTTCTTC. It translates to CSVVKAGRINEQFF.

CDR3 protein: CASSLGGGLLEETQYF. The CDR3 DNA reads TGTGCCAGCAGCTTAGGAGGGGGCCTTTTAGAAGAGACCCAGTACTTC. The rearrangement uses TRBV7-2 and TRBJ2-5; TRBD1 aligns across 7 bases. This CDR3 has 16 residues. The germline CDR1 and CDR2 sequences are SGHTA and FQGNSA. The V gene end was trimmed by 1 base and the J gene end by 3 bases; junction bases not matched to a gene: 8. Based on the CDR3 plus reference TRBV7-2 and TRBJ2-5, the full variable domain is GAGVSQSPSNKVTEKGKDVELRCDPISGHTALYWYRQSLGQGLEFLIYFQGNSAPDKSGLPSDRFSAERTGGSVSTLTIQRTQQEDSAVYLCASSLGGGLLEETQYFGPGTRLLVL.

This clone has only a few counts. V and J are TRBV29-1 and TRBJ1-2; D not certain. V shed 7 bases and J shed 0 bases, with 6 bases lying between them. Germline V lookup: CDR1 SQVTM, CDR2 ANQGSEA. The CDR3 sequence is 11 residues long. CDR3 sequence reads: CSAGPNYGYTF. DNA for the CDR3: TGCAGCGCCGGCCCTAACTATGGCTACACCTTC.

The rearrangement uses TRBV11-2 and TRBJ2-7, with D uncertain. There are 12 residues in the CDR3. The V and J ends lost 3 bases and 2 bases respectively, with 5 bases between them. Per the germline V gene, CDR1 is SGHAT and CDR2 is FQNNGV. Here the CDR3 DNA reads TGTGCCAGCAGCTTTACGACCTACGAGCAGTACTTC. Translated: CASSFTTYEQYF.

V gene TRBV30 combines with J gene TRBJ1-1, with a possible D match to TRBD1 (5 bases). The V end lost 8 bases, the J end lost 4 bases, and 20 bases lay between the germline ends. Germline CDR1 is GTSNPN and CDR2 is SVGIG (reference sequence). CDR3 size: 14 residues. Here the CDR3 DNA reads TGTGCCGGGGGGGGTTTACGGCATCGCACTGAAGCTTTCTTT. Its translation: CAGGGLRHRTEAFF. Supplemented by reference TRBV30 and TRBJ1-1, the full variable domain reads SQTIHQWPATLVQPVGSPLSLECTVEGTSNPNLYWYRQAAGRGLQLLFYSVGIGQISSEVPQNLSASRPQDRQFILSSKKLLLSDSGFYLCAGGGLRHRTEAFFGQGTRLTVV.

The genes are TRBV29-1 and TRBJ2-1, with 8 bases matching TRBD1. CDR1 and CDR2 from the germline V gene are SQVTM and ANQGSEA. The CDR3 runs to 14 residues. Trimming took 3 bases from V and 7 from J; bases not matched to a gene: 8. CDR3 sequence reads: CSVEGQGAINEQFF. CDR3 nucleotide sequence: TGCAGCGTTGAGGGGCAGGGGGCGATTAATGAGCAGTTCTTC.

This clone was observed a handful of times. This rearrangement joins TRBV29-1 to TRBJ1-2, with 9 nucleotides matching TRBD1. Germline V lookup: CDR1 SQVTM, CDR2 ANQGSEA. After removal of 6 bases from V and 4 bases from J, the junction contained 12 bases not matched to a gene. The CDR3 runs to 15 residues. The CDR3 spells CSVDTNRGPGYGYTF. The CDR3 bases are TGCAGCGTGGACACAAACAGGGGGCCCGGCTATGGCTACACCTTC.

This chain connects TRBV4-1 to TRBJ2-7, with D perhaps matching TRBD2 (5 bases). The CDR3 runs 16 residues. The germline V and J ends were trimmed by 0 bases and 2 bases, with 14 bases remaining between them. From germline, CDR1 is MGHRA and CDR2 YSYEKL. CDR3 sequence: CASSQEGIRETYEQYF. DNA of the CDR3: TGCGCCAGCAGCCAAGAGGGAATTAGGGAGACCTACGAGCAGTACTTC.

This chain links TRBV4-3 with TRBJ2-3; 7 bases line up with TRBD1. From germline, CDR1 is LGHNA and CDR2 YSLEER. The CDR3 length is 15 residues. V trimming: 3 bases; J trimming: 2 bases; junction bases outside the gene matches: 5. The CDR3 reads CASSQLTGTTDTQYF. For the CDR3, the DNA is TGCGCCAGCAGCCAGCTGACAGGGACCACAGATACGCAGTATTTT.

In its sample, this clone was seen a few times. The chain combines TRBV7-2 with TRBJ2-2; D remains ambiguous. Germline CDR1 is SGHTA and CDR2 is FQGNSA. The CDR3 is made up of 13 amino acids. V lost 1 base, J lost 5 bases, and 5 bases lay in between. CDR3 DNA sequence: TGTGCCAGCAGCTTAGTGTCGACCGGGGAGCTGTTTTTT. This codes for CASSLVSTGELFF.

CDR3 in DNA: TGTGCCAGCAGCTTAAGGGGGGACAGTAATTCACCCCTCCACTTT. Its protein is CASSLRGDSNSPLHF. The chain employs TRBV7-9 and TRBJ1-6; 7 bases fit TRBD1. Germline V gene lookup returns CDR1 SEHNR and CDR2 FQNEAQ (reference sequence). This CDR3 spans 15 amino acids. J was trimmed by 6 bases and V by 2 bases; bases with no gene match: 4.

A single count supports this clone. The J gene is TRBJ2-1, the V gene TRBV30; possibly TRBD2 for D (7 bases). CDR1 is GTSNPN and CDR2 is SVGIG in the germline V gene (reference sequence). CDR3 length equals 14 residues. V shed 1 base and J shed 4 bases, with 11 bases lying between them. The CDR3 is CAWSEGGPYNEQFF. Here the CDR3 DNA reads TGTGCCTGGAGTGAGGGGGGGCCATACAATGAGCAGTTCTTC.